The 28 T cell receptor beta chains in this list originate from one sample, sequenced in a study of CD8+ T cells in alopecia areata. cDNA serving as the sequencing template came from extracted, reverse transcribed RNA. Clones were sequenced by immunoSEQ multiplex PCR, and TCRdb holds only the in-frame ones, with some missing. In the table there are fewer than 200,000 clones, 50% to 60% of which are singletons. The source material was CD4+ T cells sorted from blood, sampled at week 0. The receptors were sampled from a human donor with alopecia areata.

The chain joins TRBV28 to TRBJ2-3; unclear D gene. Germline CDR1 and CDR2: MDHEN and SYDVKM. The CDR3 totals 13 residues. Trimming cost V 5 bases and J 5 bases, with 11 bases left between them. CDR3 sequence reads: CASSPTALDTQYF. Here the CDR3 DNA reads TGTGCCAGCAGTCCTACAGCTTTAGATACGCAGTATTTT. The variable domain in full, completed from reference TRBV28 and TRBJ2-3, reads DVKVTQSSRYLVKRTGEKVFLECVQDMDHENMFWYRQDPGLGLRLIYFSYDVKMKEKGDIPEGYSVSREKKERFSLILESASTNQTSMYLCASSPTALDTQYFGPGTRLTVL.

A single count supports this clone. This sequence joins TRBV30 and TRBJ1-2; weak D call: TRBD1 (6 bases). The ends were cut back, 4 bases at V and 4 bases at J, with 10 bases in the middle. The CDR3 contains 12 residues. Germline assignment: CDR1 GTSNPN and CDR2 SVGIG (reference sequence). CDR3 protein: CAWNLGGYGYTF. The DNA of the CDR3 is TGTGCCTGGAATCTAGGGGGCTATGGCTACACCTTC.

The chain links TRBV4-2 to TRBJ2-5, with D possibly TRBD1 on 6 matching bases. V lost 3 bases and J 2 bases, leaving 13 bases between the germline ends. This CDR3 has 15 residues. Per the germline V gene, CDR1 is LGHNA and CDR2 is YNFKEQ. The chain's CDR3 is CASSQRPDRQETQYF. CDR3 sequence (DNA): TGTGCCAGCAGCCAGAGACCGGACAGACAAGAGACCCAGTACTTC.

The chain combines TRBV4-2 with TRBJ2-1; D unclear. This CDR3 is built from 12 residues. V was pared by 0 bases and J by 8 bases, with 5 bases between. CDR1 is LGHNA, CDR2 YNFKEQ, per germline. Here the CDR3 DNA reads TGTGCCAGCAGCCAAGATCGCGATGAGCAGTTCTTC. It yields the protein CASSQDRDEQFF.

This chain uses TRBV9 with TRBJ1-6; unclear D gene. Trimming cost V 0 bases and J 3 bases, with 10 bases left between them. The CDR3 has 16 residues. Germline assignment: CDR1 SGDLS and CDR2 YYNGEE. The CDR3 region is CASSVGWSGYNSPLHF. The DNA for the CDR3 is TGTGCCAGCAGCGTAGGATGGTCGGGCTATAATTCACCCCTCCACTTT.

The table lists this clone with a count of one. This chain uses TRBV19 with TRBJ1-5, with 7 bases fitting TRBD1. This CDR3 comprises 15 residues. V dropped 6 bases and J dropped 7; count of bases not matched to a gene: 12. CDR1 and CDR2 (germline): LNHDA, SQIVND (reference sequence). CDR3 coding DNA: TGTGCCAGTAGCCTGAGGACAGGTAAGGAGCAGCCCCAGCATTTT. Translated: CASSLRTGKEQPQHF.

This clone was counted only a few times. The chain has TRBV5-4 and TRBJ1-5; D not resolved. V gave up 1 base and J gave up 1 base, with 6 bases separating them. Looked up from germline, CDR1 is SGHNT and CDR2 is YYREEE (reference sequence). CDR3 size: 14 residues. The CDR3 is CASSLPGSNQPQHF. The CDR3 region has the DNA TGTGCCAGCAGCTTGCCGGGGAGCAATCAGCCCCAGCATTTT.

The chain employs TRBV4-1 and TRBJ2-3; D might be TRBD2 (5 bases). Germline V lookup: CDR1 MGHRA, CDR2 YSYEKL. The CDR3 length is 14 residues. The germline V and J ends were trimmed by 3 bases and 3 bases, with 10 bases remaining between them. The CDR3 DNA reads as TGCGCCAGCAGCCAGTTCCCGGGGACAGATACGCAGTATTTT. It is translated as CASSQFPGTDTQYF.

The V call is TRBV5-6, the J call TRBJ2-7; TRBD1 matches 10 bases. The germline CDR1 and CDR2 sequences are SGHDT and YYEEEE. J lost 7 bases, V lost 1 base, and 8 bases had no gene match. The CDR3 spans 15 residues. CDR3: CASSLSGTGAREQYF. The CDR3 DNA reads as TGTGCCAGCAGCTTGTCGGGGACAGGGGCAAGGGAGCAGTACTTC.

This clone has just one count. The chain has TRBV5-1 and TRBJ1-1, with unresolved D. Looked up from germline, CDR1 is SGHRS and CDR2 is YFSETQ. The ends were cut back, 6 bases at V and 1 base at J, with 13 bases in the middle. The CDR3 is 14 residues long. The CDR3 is CASKLQDWNTEAFF. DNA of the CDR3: TGCGCCAGCAAGCTCCAGGACTGGAACACTGAAGCTTTCTTT.

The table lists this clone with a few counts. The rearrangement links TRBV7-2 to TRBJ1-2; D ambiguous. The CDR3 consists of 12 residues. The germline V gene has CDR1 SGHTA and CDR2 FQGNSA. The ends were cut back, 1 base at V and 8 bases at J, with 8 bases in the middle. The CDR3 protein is CASSLDGMGYTF. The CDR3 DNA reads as TGTGCCAGCAGCTTAGACGGGATGGGCTACACCTTC.

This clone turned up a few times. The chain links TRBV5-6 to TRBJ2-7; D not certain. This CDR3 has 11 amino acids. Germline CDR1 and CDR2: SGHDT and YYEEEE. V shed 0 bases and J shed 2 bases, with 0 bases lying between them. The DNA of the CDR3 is TGTGCCAGCAGCTTGGCCTACGAGCAGTACTTC. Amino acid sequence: CASSLAYEQYF.

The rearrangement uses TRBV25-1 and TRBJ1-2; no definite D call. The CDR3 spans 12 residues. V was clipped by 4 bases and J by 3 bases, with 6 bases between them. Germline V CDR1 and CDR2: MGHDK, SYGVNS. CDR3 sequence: CASSGSHYGYTF. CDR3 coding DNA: TGTGCCAGCAGTGGATCCCACTATGGCTACACCTTC.

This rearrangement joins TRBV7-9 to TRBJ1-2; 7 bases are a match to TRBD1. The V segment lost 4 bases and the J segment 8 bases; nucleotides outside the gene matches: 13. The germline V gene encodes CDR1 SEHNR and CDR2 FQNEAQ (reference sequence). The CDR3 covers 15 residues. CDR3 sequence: CASSSATEGAYGYTF. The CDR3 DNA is TGTGCCAGCAGCTCGGCAACGGAGGGGGCTTACGGCTACACCTTC.

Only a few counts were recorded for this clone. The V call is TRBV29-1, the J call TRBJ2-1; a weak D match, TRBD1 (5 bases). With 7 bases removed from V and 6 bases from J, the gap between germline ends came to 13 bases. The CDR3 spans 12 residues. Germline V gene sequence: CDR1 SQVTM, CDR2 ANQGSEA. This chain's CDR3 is CSGGRVGNEQFF. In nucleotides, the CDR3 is TGCAGCGGGGGCAGGGTAGGCAATGAGCAGTTCTTC.

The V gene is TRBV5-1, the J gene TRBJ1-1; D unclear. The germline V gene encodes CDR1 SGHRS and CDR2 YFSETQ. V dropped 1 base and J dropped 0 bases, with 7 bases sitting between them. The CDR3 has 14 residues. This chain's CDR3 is CASSLYDLNTEAFF. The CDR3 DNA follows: TGCGCCAGCAGCTTGTACGACTTGAACACTGAAGCTTTCTTT.

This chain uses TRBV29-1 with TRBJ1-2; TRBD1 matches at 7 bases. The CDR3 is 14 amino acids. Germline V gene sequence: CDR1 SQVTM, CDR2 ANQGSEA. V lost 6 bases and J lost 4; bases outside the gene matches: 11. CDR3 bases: TGCAGCGTCGGGGACAGCTCGGACCGCTATGGCTACACCTTC. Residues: CSVGDSSDRYGYTF.

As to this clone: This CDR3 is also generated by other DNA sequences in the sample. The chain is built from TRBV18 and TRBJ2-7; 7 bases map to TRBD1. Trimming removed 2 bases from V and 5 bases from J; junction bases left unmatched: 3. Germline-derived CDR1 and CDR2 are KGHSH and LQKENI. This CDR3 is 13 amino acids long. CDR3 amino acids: CASSPRQGHEQYF. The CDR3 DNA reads TGTGCCAGCTCACCAAGACAGGGCCACGAGCAGTACTTC.

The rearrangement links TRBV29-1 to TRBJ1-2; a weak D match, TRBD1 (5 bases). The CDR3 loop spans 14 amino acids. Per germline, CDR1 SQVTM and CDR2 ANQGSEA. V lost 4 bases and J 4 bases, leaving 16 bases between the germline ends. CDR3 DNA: TGCAGCGTTGCGGGCCAGGGAATGGGCTATGGCTACACCTTC. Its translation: CSVAGQGMGYGYTF. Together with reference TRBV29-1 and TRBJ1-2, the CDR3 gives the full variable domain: SAVISQKPSRDICQRGTSLTIQCQVDSQVTMMFWYRQQPGQSLTLIATANQGSEATYESGFVIDKFPISRPNLTFSTLTVSNMSPEDSSIYLCSVAGQGMGYGYTFGSGTRLTVV.

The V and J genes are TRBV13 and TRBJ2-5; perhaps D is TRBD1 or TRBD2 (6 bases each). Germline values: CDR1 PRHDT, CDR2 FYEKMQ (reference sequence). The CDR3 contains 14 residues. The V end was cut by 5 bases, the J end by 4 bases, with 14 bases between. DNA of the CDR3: TGTGCCAGCAGCAATCGGGGGCCGGGAGAGACCCAGTACTTC. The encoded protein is CASSNRGPGETQYF.

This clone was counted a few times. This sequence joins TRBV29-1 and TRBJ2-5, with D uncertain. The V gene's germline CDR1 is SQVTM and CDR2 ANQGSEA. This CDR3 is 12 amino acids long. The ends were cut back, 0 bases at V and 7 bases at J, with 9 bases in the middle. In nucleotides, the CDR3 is TGCAGCGTTGAAGAGGTTGCAACGACCCAGTACTTC. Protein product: CSVEEVATTQYF. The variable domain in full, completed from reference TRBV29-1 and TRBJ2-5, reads SAVISQKPSRDICQRGTSLTIQCQVDSQVTMMFWYRQQPGQSLTLIATANQGSEATYESGFVIDKFPISRPNLTFSTLTVSNMSPEDSSIYLCSVEEVATTQYFGPGTRLLVL.

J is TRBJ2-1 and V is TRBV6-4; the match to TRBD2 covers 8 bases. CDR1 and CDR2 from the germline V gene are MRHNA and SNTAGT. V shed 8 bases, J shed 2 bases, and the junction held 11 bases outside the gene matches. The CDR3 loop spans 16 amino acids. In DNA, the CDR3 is TGTGCCAGCTCCACGAGGTCGGGGGGGACCTACAATGAGCAGTTCTTC. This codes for CASSTRSGGTYNEQFF.

Written as DNA, the CDR3 is TGCAGCGTCTCTAGAAAATCCGAGCAGTACTTC. Translation: CSVSRKSEQYF. The chain carries TRBV29-1 and TRBJ2-7; D is uncertain. Trimming took off 6 bases at V and 6 bases at J, with 12 bases between the two ends. Looked up from germline, CDR1 is SQVTM and CDR2 is ANQGSEA. The CDR3 has 11 amino acids.

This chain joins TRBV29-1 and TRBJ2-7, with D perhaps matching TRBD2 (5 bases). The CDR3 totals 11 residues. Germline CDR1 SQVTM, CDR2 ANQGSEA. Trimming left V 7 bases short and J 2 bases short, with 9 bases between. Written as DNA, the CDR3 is TGCAGCGCTCGGGGAACCTACGAGCAGTACTTC. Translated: CSARGTYEQYF.

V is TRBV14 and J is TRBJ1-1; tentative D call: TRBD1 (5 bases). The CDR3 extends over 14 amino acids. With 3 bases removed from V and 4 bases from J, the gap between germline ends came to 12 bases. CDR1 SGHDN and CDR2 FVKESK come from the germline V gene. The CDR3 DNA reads TGTGCCAGCAGCCATCGACAGTCGGGCACTGAAGCTTTCTTT. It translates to CASSHRQSGTEAFF.

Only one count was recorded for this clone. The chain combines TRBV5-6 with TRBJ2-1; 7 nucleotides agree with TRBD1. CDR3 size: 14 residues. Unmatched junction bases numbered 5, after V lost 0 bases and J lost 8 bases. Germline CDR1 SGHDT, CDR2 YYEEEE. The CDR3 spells CASSLGQGFDEQFF. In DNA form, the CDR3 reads TGTGCCAGCAGCTTGGGACAGGGATTCGATGAGCAGTTCTTC.

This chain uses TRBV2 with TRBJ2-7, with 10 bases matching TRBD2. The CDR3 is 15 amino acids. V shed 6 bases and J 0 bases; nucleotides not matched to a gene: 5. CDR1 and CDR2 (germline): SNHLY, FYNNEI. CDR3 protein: CASRSPSGGSYEQYF. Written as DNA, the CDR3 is TGTGCCAGCAGGTCCCCTAGCGGGGGCTCCTACGAGCAGTACTTC.

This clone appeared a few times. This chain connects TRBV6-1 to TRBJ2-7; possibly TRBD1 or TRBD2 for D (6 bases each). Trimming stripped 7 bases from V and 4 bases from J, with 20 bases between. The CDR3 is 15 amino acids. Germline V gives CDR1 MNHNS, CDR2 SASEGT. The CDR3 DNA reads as TGTGCCAGCACCCGAGAGGGGGGCTTCCTATACGAGCAGTACTTC. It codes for CASTREGGFLYEQYF.